This is a list of T cell receptor beta chains from one sample in a study of blood T cell repertoires in COVID-19. TCRdb keeps only in-frame clones here, not all; method: immunoSEQ multiplex PCR. The sample shows 210,000 or so clones, 75% to 90% of them seen only once. The sequenced sample was peripheral blood. Receptor source: a human donor in a cohort sampled during active COVID-19. Each CDR3 is given with its conserved first and last residue. D genes are given only for firm matches. A clone size is listed for some rows: how often the clone was seen (once, few, many), or a class if it is expanded.

D gene,V gene,J gene,clone size,CDR3 DNA,CDR3 protein
TRBD1,TRBV6-1,TRBJ2-7,NA,TGTGCCAGCAGTGAAGCGGGGACAGGGGCCTACGAGCAGTACTTC,CASSEAGTGAYEQYF
NA,TRBV7-2,TRBJ2-1,NA,TGTGCCAGCAGCGGAGGGGTGGGGGGACCCGTCTTC,CASSGGVGGPVF
TRBD2,TRBV7-2,TRBJ2-7,once,TGTGCCAGCAGCTCGCGGGGGGCTTGGTACGAGCAGTACTTC,CASSSRGAWYEQYF
NA,TRBV7-9,TRBJ1-2,NA,TGTGCCAGCAGCCCCCCCGGAGCGAACTATGGCTACACCTTC,CASSPPGANYGYTF
TRBD1,TRBV6-1,TRBJ2-7,NA,TGTGCCAGCAGTGAAGTAGGGACAGGGACCTACGAGCAGTACTTC,CASSEVGTGTYEQYF
NA,TRBV6-2/TRBV6-3,TRBJ2-7,NA,TGTGCCAGCAGTTGGTATACACAGGGTCCCTACGAGCAGTACTTC,CASSWYTQGPYEQYF
TRBD1,TRBV28,TRBJ1-4,NA,TGTGCCAGCAGCTTGACAGGGGTTTATGAAAAACTGTTTTTT,CASSLTGVYEKLFF
NA,TRBV6-1,TRBJ1-1,NA,TGTGCCAGCAGTGAAGTTGAAATGGCCACTGAAGCTTTCTTT,CASSEVEMATEAFF
NA,TRBV6-6,TRBJ2-7,NA,TGTGCCAGCAGTTACGCTTCCGGGAGAGCGTACTTC,CASSYASGRAYF
NA,TRBV20-1,TRBJ1-6,few,TGCAGTGCGACGGGAAATTCACCCCTCCACTTT,CSATGNSPLHF
TRBD2,TRBV6-5,TRBJ2-7,NA,TGTGCCAGCAGTTCCGCCGGGACTAGCGGGAGGAAGCAGTACTTC,CASSSAGTSGRKQYF
TRBD2,TRBV6-2/TRBV6-3,TRBJ2-3,NA,TGTGCCAGCAGCCGGACTAGCGGGATTGGGACAGATACGCAGTATTTT,CASSRTSGIGTDTQYF
TRBD1,TRBV6-6,TRBJ1-1,NA,TGTGCCAGCAGTCTATCAGGGGGACCCACTGAAGCTTTCTTT,CASSLSGGPTEAFF
TRBD1,TRBV28,TRBJ2-1,NA,TGTGCCAGCACGGGACAGGGTCCACTTAGCTCCTACAATGAGCAGTTCTTC,CASTGQGPLSSYNEQFF
NA,TRBV5-1,TRBJ2-1,NA,TGCGCCAGCAGCTTGGGACTTTCCCACAATGAGCAGTTCTTC,CASSLGLSHNEQFF
NA,TRBV28,TRBJ2-5,NA,TGTGCCAGCAGTTTATTCCGGGGGGAGACCCAGTACTTC,CASSLFRGETQYF
TRBD2,TRBV5-8,TRBJ2-1,once,TGTGCCAGCAGCTTGGCACTAGCGGGAGCTATACAGCACAATGAGCAGTTCTTC,CASSLALAGAIQHNEQFF
TRBD1,TRBV2,TRBJ1-2,NA,TGCCGGGGACAGGCAGTCTATGGCTACACCTTC,CRGQAVYGYTF
TRBD2,TRBV18,TRBJ2-7,few,TGTGCCAGCTCACAGACTAGCGGGACGTTCTCCTACGAGCAGTACTTC,CASSQTSGTFSYEQYF
TRBD2,TRBV9,TRBJ2-3,NA,TGTGCCAGCAGCGTAGGGACTAGCGGAAGCACAGATACGCAGTATTTT,CASSVGTSGSTDTQYF
TRBD2,TRBV9,TRBJ2-1,NA,TGTGCCAGCAGCACCCGACTAGCGGTTCCTAAGCATGAGCAGTTCTTC,CASSTRLAVPKHEQFF
TRBD1,TRBV27,TRBJ1-4,NA,TGTGCCAGCAGCCGAACAGGGGTTGGCGAAAAACTGTTTTTT,CASSRTGVGEKLFF
NA,TRBV30,TRBJ1-6,NA,TGTGCCTGGAGTGTAGCTCTTAATTCACCCCTCCACTTT,CAWSVALNSPLHF
TRBD2,TRBV20-1,TRBJ2-6,NA,TGCAGTGCTAGTTCTAGCGGGAGCCGCTCTGGGGCCAACGTCCTGACTTTC,CSASSSGSRSGANVLTF
NA,TRBV5-5,TRBJ2-4,NA,TGTGCCAGCACCCCTCGGGGAGGCGGGATCGTAAAAAACATTCAGTACTTC,CASTPRGGGIVKNIQYF
TRBD1,TRBV6-5,TRBJ2-7,NA,TGTGCCAGCATTACAGGGGGCGTCGTGTACGAGCAGTACTTC,CASITGGVVYEQYF
TRBD1,TRBV2,TRBJ2-1,NA,TGTGCCAGCAAGGGGCGGGACAGGGTATACAATGAGCAGTTCTTC,CASKGRDRVYNEQFF
TRBD1,TRBV7-2,TRBJ2-3,NA,TGTGCCAGCAGCCCCTGGGCAGGGGGCATCGCAGATACGCAGTATTTT,CASSPWAGGIADTQYF
TRBD2,TRBV6-2/TRBV6-3,TRBJ2-7,NA,TGTGCCAGCAGCCGTCCCGGGACTAGATCCGGCGAGCAGTACTTC,CASSRPGTRSGEQYF
NA,TRBV6-5,TRBJ1-2,NA,TGTGCCAGCAGCAACCCGATTCGGGTTGGCTACACCTTC,CASSNPIRVGYTF
TRBD2,TRBV5-1,TRBJ2-7,NA,TGCGCCAGCAGCACCGGGGAGGGCCCCCTCTACGAGCAGTACTTC,CASSTGEGPLYEQYF
NA,TRBV7-9,TRBJ1-1,few,TGTGCCAGCAGCCCTCAGGGAGGGGGCACTGAAGCTTTCTTT,CASSPQGGGTEAFF
TRBD2,TRBV7-2,TRBJ2-3,NA,TGTGCCAGCAGCCCCAAGGGACTAGCGGGGCTGGCAGATACGCAGTATTTT,CASSPKGLAGLADTQYF
NA,TRBV4-3,TRBJ2-7,NA,TGCGCCAGCAGCCAAGATGCTAGCTTTCTCTCCTACGAGCAGTACTTC,CASSQDASFLSYEQYF
NA,TRBV12-5,TRBJ1-5,NA,TGTGCTAGTGGTTTGACAGATAGCAATCAGCCCCAGCATTTT,CASGLTDSNQPQHF
TRBD1,TRBV5-1,TRBJ1-2,NA,TGCGCCAGCAAACTCGGGACAGCTAACTATGGCTACACCTTC,CASKLGTANYGYTF
NA,TRBV28,TRBJ2-1,once,TGTGCCAGCAGTTTAAGCCAGGGCTCCTACAATGAGCAGTTCTTC,CASSLSQGSYNEQFF
TRBD1,TRBV11-2,TRBJ2-4,NA,TGTGCCAGCAGCTCGGACAGGGTGTGGACGTTTGAGTACTTC,CASSSDRVWTFEYF
TRBD2,TRBV5-1,TRBJ2-7,few,TGCGCCAGCAGCTTGGATCTTACGACTAGCGGGTCCTACGAGCAGTACTTC,CASSLDLTTSGSYEQYF
NA,TRBV6-5,TRBJ2-3,NA,TGTGCCAGCAGTACAGGGATGACCCGCACAGATACGCAGTATTTT,CASSTGMTRTDTQYF
TRBD1,TRBV28,TRBJ1-4,NA,TGTGCCAGCAGTCCCGGGACAGATGAAAAACTGTTTTTT,CASSPGTDEKLFF
NA,TRBV2,TRBJ1-4,NA,TGTGCCAGCAGGGGGACACCGAATGAAAAACTGTTTTTT,CASRGTPNEKLFF
NA,TRBV28,TRBJ2-7,NA,TGTGCCAGCGAAACAAGCTCCTACGAGCAGTACTTC,CASETSSYEQYF
TRBD2,TRBV3-1/TRBV3-2,TRBJ2-7,NA,TGTGCCAGCAGCCCAGGGACTAGCGGGAGTTGGGCCTACTACGAGCAGTACTTC,CASSPGTSGSWAYYEQYF
NA,TRBV19,TRBJ1-1,few,TGTGCCAGTAGTACCCGGACAGAAAGGAGAACTGAAGCTTTCTTT,CASSTRTERRTEAFF
TRBD1,TRBV6-5,TRBJ2-2,NA,TGTGCCAGTCGCGACAGGGGGCGCGACACCGGGGAGCTGTTTTTT,CASRDRGRDTGELFF
TRBD2,TRBV4-1,TRBJ2-2,NA,TGCGCCAGCAGCTTCAGGACTAGCGTGAACACCGGGGAGCTGTTTTTT,CASSFRTSVNTGELFF